Below, 21 T cell receptor beta chains from the same sample are listed, as sequenced in a study of blood T cell repertoires in COVID-19. This table comes from immunoSEQ multiplex PCR, and its TCRdb copy is limited to in-frame clones, with some not included. Among 130,000 to 150,000 clones listed, about 79% were seen once. The specimen was peripheral blood. These receptor sequences come from a woman aged 80 or older with acute or convalescent COVID-19.

This rearrangement joins TRBV25-1 to TRBJ2-1; D may be TRBD2 (6 bases). V dropped 6 bases and J dropped 1 base, with 7 bases sitting between them. Germline values: CDR1 MGHDK, CDR2 SYGVNS. The CDR3 spans 13 residues. This chain's CDR3 is CASSGGSYNEQFF. In DNA, the CDR3 is TGTGCCAGCAGCGGGGGATCCTACAATGAGCAGTTCTTC.

The rearrangement uses TRBV7-9 and TRBJ1-1; D is unresolved. Trimming removed 4 bases at V and 4 bases at J, with 16 bases between. Germline-derived CDR1 and CDR2 are SEHNR and FQNEAQ (reference sequence). The CDR3 has 15 amino acids. DNA for the CDR3: TGTGCCAGCAGCTCGGCTATGTCACCGGGCACTGAAGCTTTCTTT. This gives the protein CASSSAMSPGTEAFF.

This chain joins TRBV4-1 and TRBJ1-1; possibly TRBD1 for D (5 bases). The CDR3 has 17 residues. V was trimmed by 4 bases and J by 1 base, leaving 19 bases between them. The germline CDR1 and CDR2 sequences are MGHRA and YSYEKL. For the CDR3, the DNA is TGCGCCAGCAGCCTCCAAAACCTCCGGGGGAGGAACACTGAAGCTTTCTTT. Translated, it gives CASSLQNLRGRNTEAFF.

This rearrangement joins TRBV7-6 to TRBJ2-7; tentatively, D is TRBD2 (6 bases). Trimming removed 3 bases at V and 2 bases at J, with 14 bases between. In germline, CDR1 is SGHVS, CDR2 FNYEAQ. The CDR3 covers 15 residues. CDR3 protein: CASSLGAGMAYEQYF. CDR3 DNA: TGTGCCAGCAGCTTGGGTGCGGGAATGGCCTACGAGCAGTACTTC.

V usage is TRBV7-9 and J usage is TRBJ2-2; 14 positions agree with TRBD2. V gave up 3 bases and J gave up 0 bases; unmatched junction bases: 3. The V gene's germline CDR1 is SEHNR and CDR2 FQNEAQ (reference sequence). This CDR3 is built from 18 residues. The CDR3 nucleotides are TGTGCCAGCAGCTTGGGACTAGCGGGGGCAGCGAACACCGGGGAGCTGTTTTTT. Translation gives CASSLGLAGAANTGELFF. Full variable domain (rest looked up from reference TRBV7-9 and TRBJ2-2): DTGVSQNPRHKITKRGQNVTFRCDPISEHNRLYWYRQTLGQGPEFLTYFQNEAQLEKSRLLSDRFSAERPKGSFSTLEIQRTEQGDSAMYLCASSLGLAGAANTGELFFGEGSRLTVL.

This clone was seen a single time. The chain combines TRBV5-1 with TRBJ2-5; tentative D call: TRBD1 (6 bases). There are 15 residues in the CDR3. V dropped 0 bases and J dropped 3 bases, with 12 bases sitting between them. CDR1 is SGHRS, CDR2 YFSETQ, per germline. CDR3 nucleotide sequence: TGCGCCAGCAGCTTGGGTGGGGGCCCGGAAGAGACCCAGTACTTC. Translated, it gives CASSLGGGPEETQYF.

The V call is TRBV19, the J call TRBJ2-6; 7 nucleotides align to TRBD2. This CDR3 is 19 amino acids long. Germline loops: CDR1 LNHDA, CDR2 SQIVND (reference sequence). J was trimmed by 0 bases and V by 5 bases; bases with no gene match: 13. As DNA, the CDR3 is TGTGCCAGTAGTTCCCGGGGGGTTCAAGATACCTCTGGGGCCAACGTCCTGACTTTC. As protein: CASSSRGVQDTSGANVLTF. The full variable domain, rest sourced from reference TRBV19 and TRBJ2-6, is DGGITQSPKYLFRKEGQNVTLSCEQNLNHDAMYWYRQDPGQGLRLIYYSQIVNDFQKGDIAEGYSVSREKKESFPLTVTSAQKNPTAFYLCASSSRGVQDTSGANVLTFGAGSRLTVL.

There are a few counts of this clone. The V gene is TRBV5-8, the J gene TRBJ1-1; D is possibly TRBD1 (6 bases). The V end lost 2 bases, the J end lost 6 bases, and 20 bases lay between the germline ends. The CDR3 consists of 16 residues. CDR1 and CDR2 from the germline V gene are SGHTS and YDEGEE. The CDR3 coding sequence is TGTGCCAGCAGCTTAGGCCTCCTACGGGGGGCCGCTGAAGCTTTCTTT. Protein sequence: CASSLGLLRGAAEAFF.

The chain is built from TRBV6-1 and TRBJ1-2; tentative D call: TRBD1 (6 bases). CDR1 and CDR2 from the germline V gene are MNHNS and SASEGT. Between the trimmed V and J ends, which lost 3 bases and 6 bases, there was a span of 11 bases. The CDR3 runs 13 residues. DNA of the CDR3: TGTGCCAGCAGTGACCAAGGGGGAAATGGCTACACCTTC. This sequence encodes CASSDQGGNGYTF.

The chain uses TRBV12-5 and TRBJ2-7; TRBD2 is a possible D gene (5 bases). The CDR3 spans 13 residues. V was pared by 2 bases and J by 9 bases, with 14 bases between. Per the germline V gene, CDR1 is LGHNT and CDR2 is FRNRAP. The CDR3 sequence: CASGLNTPSGQYF. CDR3 nucleotides: TGTGCTAGTGGTTTGAACACCCCAAGCGGGCAGTACTTC.

This clone appeared once. The chain combines TRBV30 with TRBJ1-2; TRBD1 agrees at 7 bases. Per the germline V gene, CDR1 is GTSNPN and CDR2 is SVGIG (reference sequence). There are 13 residues in the CDR3. Unmatched junction bases numbered 5, after V lost 6 bases and J lost 1 base. CDR3 DNA: TGTGCCTGTGACCCAGGGGGTAACTATGGCTACACCTTC. Protein sequence: CACDPGGNYGYTF.

The chain couples TRBV7-3 to TRBJ1-2; 10 bases are a match to TRBD1. The J segment lost 2 bases and the V segment lost 0 bases, leaving 6 bases of the junction unmatched. The germline V gene has CDR1 SGHTA and CDR2 FQGTGA. CDR3 length equals 17 residues. The CDR3 DNA is TGTGCCAGCAGCTTAACCTCCGCGGGACAGGGGAACTATGGCTACACCTTC. Its translation: CASSLTSAGQGNYGYTF.

This chain uses TRBV5-1 with TRBJ2-1; TRBD2 aligns across 12 bases. CDR1 is SGHRS and CDR2 is YFSETQ in the germline V gene. The CDR3 consists of 13 residues. With V trimmed by 7 bases and J by 10 bases, 6 bases remained unmatched. CDR3 bases: TGCGCCAGCCTTCAGACTAGCGGGGGAGAGCAGTTCTTC. It codes for CASLQTSGGEQFF.

The rearrangement uses TRBV7-2 and TRBJ1-1; the D is unclear. The V gene lost 1 base and the J gene lost 1 base, with 19 bases spanning the gap. Germline V CDR1 and CDR2: SGHTA, FQGNSA. The CDR3 has 18 residues. The CDR3 here is CASSLVEPFFETNTEAFF. The CDR3, as DNA: TGTGCCAGCAGCTTAGTGGAGCCTTTTTTCGAAACGAACACTGAAGCTTTCTTT.

This chain uses TRBV18 with TRBJ2-5; TRBD2 is a possible D gene (5 bases). The germline CDR1 and CDR2 sequences are KGHSH and LQKENI. V dropped 3 bases and J dropped 4 bases, with 12 bases sitting between them. This CDR3 spans 14 amino acids. CDR3 sequence: CASSPPEGRETQYF. CDR3 nucleotide sequence: TGTGCCAGCTCACCCCCCGAGGGCCGAGAGACCCAGTACTTC.

The rearrangement links TRBV18 to TRBJ1-1, with D tentatively TRBD1 (5 bases). CDR1 and CDR2 (germline): KGHSH, LQKENI. This CDR3 region has 12 residues. The V gene lost 3 bases and the J gene lost 4 bases, with 6 bases spanning the gap. The CDR3 nucleotides read TGTGCCAGCTCACCCGACAGCACTGAAGCTTTCTTT. Translated: CASSPDSTEAFF.

The rearrangement uses TRBV27 and TRBJ1-5, with D hard to call. Germline lookup yields CDR1 MNHEY and CDR2 SMNVEV (reference sequence). The germline V and J ends were trimmed by 2 bases and 4 bases, with 12 bases remaining between them. CDR3 length: 15 residues. CDR3 region: CASSLRGSLNQPQHF. CDR3 sequence (DNA): TGTGCCAGCAGTTTACGGGGATCTCTTAATCAGCCCCAGCATTTT.

V gene TRBV3-1 (or the pseudogene TRBV3-2) combines with J gene TRBJ2-3; 11 bases line up with TRBD1. CDR3 size: 17 residues. Germline V gene data show CDR1 as LGHDT and CDR2 as YNNKEL (reference sequence). After removal of 4 bases from V and 5 bases from J, the junction contained 11 bases not matched to a gene. The CDR3 region is CASSLLGGTGGRDTQYF. In DNA, the CDR3 is TGTGCCAGCAGCCTATTAGGAGGGACAGGGGGTAGAGATACGCAGTATTTT.

This clone was picked up a small number of times. In DNA, the CDR3 is TGTGCCAGAAGCTTGGGGACCGGGACAGGTGGGTTCTACGAGCAGTACTTC. Its protein is CARSLGTGTGGFYEQYF. V and J are TRBV5-3 and TRBJ2-7; 8 bases line up with TRBD1. TRBV5-3 is labeled an ORF, and its function is uncertain. V shed 0 bases and J 3 bases; nucleotides not matched to a gene: 11. The CDR3 is made up of 17 amino acids.

The V and J genes are TRBV3-1 (or the pseudogene TRBV3-2) and TRBJ1-1; the D gene is possibly TRBD1 (6 bases). V lost 3 bases and J 5 bases, leaving 10 bases between the germline ends. The CDR3 runs 13 residues. Germline CDR1 is LGHDT and CDR2 is YNNKEL (reference sequence). This CDR3 is CASSHTGITEAFF. The DNA of the CDR3 is TGTGCCAGCAGCCATACAGGGATAACTGAAGCTTTCTTT.

The chain couples TRBV7-2 to TRBJ1-4; D is uncertain. From germline, CDR1 is SGHTA and CDR2 FQGNSA. The CDR3 spans 15 residues. Deletions cut 1 base from V and 4 bases from J, with 10 bases between. Here the CDR3 reads CASSLGPANNEKLFF. The CDR3 region has the DNA TGTGCCAGCAGCTTAGGGCCCGCAAATAATGAAAAACTGTTTTTT.